This T cell receptor beta chain comes out of a study of T cell repertoires in cytomegalovirus infection. Germline CDR1 and CDR2: SGHAT and FQNNGV. The ends were cut back, 5 bases at V and 4 bases at J, with 18 bases in the middle. CDR3 length: 16 residues. This clonotype has only a few counts. The antigen remains unidentified. Study observations and caveats: It was HLA-C-restricted CMV-specific TCR beta clonotypes that dominated the response ex vivo.

TCRdb processed the reads anew with MiXCR; each CDR3 protein has one entry. The sample holds around 430,000 distinct CDR3 sequences; approximately 46% are singletons and the top ten take roughly two fifths. The rearrangement links TRBV11-2 to TRBJ2-1, with D perhaps matching TRBD1 or TRBD2 (5 bases each). This receptor was taken from a human donor in good health (CMV status not recorded). Some clones in this sample may be carry-over from other donors' samples. This sample comprised cultured PBMCs, obtained from culture after CMV antigen stimulation. The CDR3 sequence is CASSLLRRGSYNEQFF. The CDR3 nucleotides are TGTGCCAGCAGCCTACTTCGACGGGGCTCATACAATGAGCAGTTCTTC.